This TCR beta chain derives from a study of blood T cell repertoires in COVID-19 (dated by TCRdb to 2018 to 2021). General notes on the study: The collaborator samples originated in the United States, Italy and Spain and spanned the acute and convalescent phases of COVID-19. The material from the prospective study consisted of cDNA or gDNA derived from T cells, B-cell-depleted T cells, or PBMCs. Deeply sampled blood TCRbeta repertoires from subjects exposed to, actively infected with, or recovered from COVID-19 were included in the dataset. The repertoires were made available in a free public database intended to serve as a resource for research on the immune response to SARS-CoV-2. The samples were drawn from the first 160 participants of the ongoing ImmuneRACE study and from 950 to 1,500 subjects provided by 6 global collaborators. Nearly every sample came with metadata listing a de-identified subject ID, COVID-19 status, age in years and sex. HLA class I and class II types, where available, came from metadata supplied by the sample provider rather than from assay-based typing. The full study reports these points: The quantity of clinical and demographic metadata differed by source and by participant and was supplied without curation.

Whole blood was collected in K2EDTA tubes by collaborating institutions according to the institutions' own protocols. For TCRbeta analysis, collaborator samples were shipped as frozen whole blood, as isolated PBMCs, or as DNA extracted from either sample type. According to the germline V gene, CDR1 reads MRHNA and CDR2 reads SNTAGT. The germline ends are 26 bases apart after V is trimmed by 2 bases and J by 10 bases. From cysteine to phenylalanine, the CDR3 is 17 amino acids long. The retained sequence is limited to the CDR3, 51 bases, with the frame set at the first base. TCRbeta CDR3 regions were amplified from genomic DNA using the immunoSEQ Assay, a bias-controlled multiplex PCR. The study's processing was this. The number of nucleated cells in each sample was estimated by amplification of reference gene primers within the assay. To quantify the absolute abundance of each unique TCRbeta CDR3 rearrangement, sequence reads were collapsed and filtered. For each sample, productive Simpson clonality was calculated as the square root of Simpson's diversity index across productive rearrangements. TCRdb provides this immuneACCESS table in a form limited to in-frame rearrangements. Some clones are lacking; in checked studies, under half of them reflect an unresolved V gene, and why the rest are absent is not known. That table gives V, J and clone size, and the DNA gave D and trimming. The sample includes tens of thousands of clones, with around 88% observed a single time. Around 5.1% of the sample belongs to the ten largest clones.

About this clone: Which antigen it targets is not known. Per-nucleotide qualities are absent, and no much larger clonotype sits a single base away.

The sequence was collected from a woman of 80 years or more with active or convalescent COVID-19. Sequenced: peripheral blood. Here the chain combines TRBV6-4 and TRBJ1-2, with the identity of the D gene unclear. The CDR3 protein sequence reads: CASSDPPGRDQDYLYTF. The nucleotide sequence is TGTGCCAGCAGTGACCCCCCCGGGAGAGATCAGGACTACCTCTACACCTTC.